These T cell receptor beta chains were read from a single sample in a study of cytomegalovirus exposure and HLA in healthy donors. The assay was immunoSEQ multiplex PCR, and TCRdb's table has in-frame clones only and misses some. The sample holds 150,000 to 200,000 clones, 55% to 65% seen once. The sample taken for sequencing was PBMCs. Every receptor here comes from a man in his forties in good health and CMV-seronegative. Each CDR3 is given with its conserved first and last residue.

TRBV29-1 CSVQKSGGAGNEQFF
TRBV7-2 CASSLDPSGVEQYF
TRBV30 CAWSVQSKARQGGYEQYF
TRBV5-1 CASSLDSGSEKLFF
TRBV5-6 CASSRRDRMNTEAFF
TRBV2 CASSEDRGEGGTDTQYF
TRBV27 CASSSTARVETQYF
TRBV7-9 CASSLRDLANYGYTF
TRBV13 CATADRALIGANVLTF
TRBV5-5 CASSLGQGVWNTEAFF
TRBV18 CASSPPSSHNEQFF
TRBV7-2 CASSFRQGPGTKAFF
TRBV5-1 CASSSGLAYAREQFF
TRBV6-1 CASSEDRGRGVLEQFF
TRBV5-1 CASSPPSGGIFGTDTQYF
TRBV6-5 CASSYSGRNYGYTF
TRBV7-3 CASSPGTSGSWEQFF
TRBV4-3 CASSQSSPGLAGGSYEQYF
TRBV2 CASSKTGEGTEAFF
TRBV14 CASSREGWTDTQYF
TRBV11-2 CASSLGPGGYTF
TRBV5-8 CASSRSGQGAAGELFF
TRBV14 CASSRIQGMPYEQYF
TRBV9 CASSVASGAGDTQYF
TRBV6-5 CASSFYQGSTEAFF
TRBV5-1 CASSLMPGQENTEAFF
TRBV7-2 CASSLFAGTQYF
TRBV2 CASSEGLWETQYF
TRBV27 CAMSKGTSFPPVREQYF
TRBV18 CASSPDPLGQPGTEAFF
TRBV11-3 CASSSRWGPQETQYF
TRBV2 CASSPERVRGAGDTQYF